Below, 6 T cell receptor beta chains from the same sample are listed, as sequenced in a study of identical twins (TCRdb year 2016). The protocol used for the library was 5' RACE. Sequencer: Illumina HiSeq 2000. TCRdb applied fastp at Q25 and MiXCR to the public reads, then kept only in-frame beta chains. Each CDR3 protein appears once, grouped with its most common genes and DNA. The sample yields 270,000 or so distinct CDR3 sequences; about 8.3% were counted once. 2.5% to 3.5% of the sample is in the top ten clones. This sample was also put to use in a study of yellow fever vaccine responses in identical twins.

The sequencing sample was made of CD8+ T cells sorted from blood. The origin of the receptors is a young woman in good health.

V is TRBV15 and J is TRBJ2-1, with TRBD1 identical over 7 bases. Germline assignment: CDR1 LNHNV and CDR2 YYDKDF (reference sequence). The CDR3 totals 18 residues. J lost 0 bases, V lost 3 bases, and 11 bases had no gene match. The chain's CDR3 is CATSSERTGKTSYNEQFF. The CDR3 DNA is TGTGCCACCAGCAGTGAAAGGACAGGCAAGACCTCCTACAATGAGCAGTTCTTC. Based on the CDR3 plus reference TRBV15 and TRBJ2-1, the full variable domain is DAMVIQNPRYQVTQFGKPVTLSCSQTLNHNVMYWYQQKSSQAPKLLFHYYDKDFNNEADTPDNFQSRRPNTSFCFLDIRSPGLGDTAMYLCATSSERTGKTSYNEQFFGPGTRLTVL.

This clonotype was picked up a small number of times. The gene calls are TRBV3-1 and TRBJ2-3; possible D gene TRBD1, 7 bases. In germline, CDR1 is LGHDT, CDR2 YNNKEL (reference sequence). CDR3 length: 14 residues. V lost 2 bases and J lost 3, with 9 bases in between. The CDR3 loop reads CASSQPGGTDTQYF. CDR3 nucleotides: TGTGCCAGCAGCCAACCAGGGGGGACAGATACGCAGTATTTT.

This clonotype was picked up a small number of times. This chain uses TRBV19 with TRBJ2-7, with 7 bases aligning to TRBD1. Trimming removed 8 bases from V and 2 bases from J; junction bases left unmatched: 6. Germline CDR1 reads LNHDA; CDR2 reads SQIVND (reference sequence). The CDR3 loop spans 13 amino acids. This CDR3 is CASGWTGTYEQYF. In DNA form, the CDR3 reads TGTGCCAGTGGGTGGACAGGCACCTACGAGCAGTACTTC.

This clonotype was seen repeatedly, ten times or more. This chain links TRBV6-1 with TRBJ2-2; 8 nucleotides agree with TRBD1. The CDR3 has 13 amino acids. The V gene end was trimmed by 8 bases and the J gene end by 3 bases; junction bases not matched to a gene: 2. Germline values: CDR1 MNHNS, CDR2 SASEGT. The CDR3: CASQGADTGELFF. CDR3 DNA: TGTGCCAGCCAGGGGGCGGACACCGGGGAGCTGTTTTTT.

The J gene is TRBJ2-7, the V gene TRBV27, with 9 bases that match TRBD1. This CDR3 region has 14 residues. J was trimmed by 12 bases and V by 0 bases; bases with no gene match: 9. Germline V gene lookup returns CDR1 MNHEY and CDR2 SMNVEV (reference sequence). CDR3 residues: CASSLSGQGRSRYF. In DNA, the CDR3 is TGTGCCAGCAGTTTATCGGGACAGGGCCGTTCGAGGTACTTC.

This clonotype has more than one count but fewer than ten. The J gene is TRBJ2-7, the V gene TRBV12-3 or TRBV12-4, with 9 bases that match TRBD1. With 5 bases clipped from V and 0 bases from J, the junction kept 5 bases outside the gene matches. CDR3 length equals 15 residues. CDR3 nucleotide sequence: TGTGCCAGCAGTCAGGGACAGGGACTCTCCTACGAGCAGTACTTC. Residues: CASSQGQGLSYEQYF.